This TCR beta chain appears in the sequencing data of a study of cytotoxic CD8 clonotypes in ibrutinib-treated CLL. Across the whole study: A mean of around 260,000 productive templates and 94,082 productive rearrangements was obtained per sample.

Comments on this clone: The antigen is undetermined.

The germline V gene encodes CDR1 SNHLY and CDR2 FYNNEI. The CDR3 has 13 amino acids. The V end lost 6 bases, the J end lost 7 bases, and 12 bases lay between the germline ends. TCRdb's table, derived via immunoSEQ multiplex PCR, lists solely in-frame clones and lacks some. The table has approximately 120,000 clones, 58% seen once. Whole-study findings and limits: Investigators sampled sustained-remission and progressing patients at differing times. Clonality went up at ibrutinib response and then declined back toward baseline at progression. Clonality (at baseline) was higher than in age-matched healthy donors and tracked circulating CD8+ T-cell counts.

The clonotype originates from a human donor with chronic lymphocytic leukemia. The rearrangement links TRBV2 to TRBJ1-4, with D possibly matching TRBD1 (6 bases). The sequencing used PBMCs, collected after 24 months of ibrutinib treatment. CDR3 loop: CASRPGAGEKLFF. The DNA of the CDR3 is TGTGCCAGCAGACCAGGGGCGGGTGAAAAACTGTTTTTT. The full variable domain, rest sourced from reference TRBV2 and TRBJ1-4, is EPEVTQTPSHQVTQMGQEVILRCVPISNHLYFYWYRQILGQKVEFLVSFYNNEISEKSEIFDDQFSVERPDGSNFTLKIRSTKLEDSAMYFCASRPGAGEKLFFGSGTQLSVL.